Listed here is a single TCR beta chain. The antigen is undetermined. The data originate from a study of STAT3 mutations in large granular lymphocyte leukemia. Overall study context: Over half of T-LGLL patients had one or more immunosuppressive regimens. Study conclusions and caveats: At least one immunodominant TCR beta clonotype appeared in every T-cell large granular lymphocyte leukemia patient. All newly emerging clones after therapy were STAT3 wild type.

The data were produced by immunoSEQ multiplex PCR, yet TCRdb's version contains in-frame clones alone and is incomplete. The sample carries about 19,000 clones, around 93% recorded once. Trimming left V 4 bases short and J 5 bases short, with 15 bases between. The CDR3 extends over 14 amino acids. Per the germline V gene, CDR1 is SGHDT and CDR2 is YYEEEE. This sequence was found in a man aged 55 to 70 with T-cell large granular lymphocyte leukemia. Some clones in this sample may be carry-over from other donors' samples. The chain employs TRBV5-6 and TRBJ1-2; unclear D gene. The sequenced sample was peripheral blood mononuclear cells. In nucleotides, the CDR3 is TGTGCCAGCAGCCCAGGTGTAACCACATATGGCTACACCTTC. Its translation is CASSPGVTTYGYTF.